Presented here are 20 T cell receptor beta chains from one specimen sequenced in a study of blood T cell repertoires in COVID-19. Method: immunoSEQ multiplex PCR; TCRdb's copy keeps in-frame clones and lacks some. The sample has around 120,000 clones; over 75% are singletons. The sample comprised peripheral blood. These receptors came from a woman aged 80 or older with acute or convalescent COVID-19.

This rearrangement joins TRBV29-1 to TRBJ1-2, with a possible D match to TRBD1 (5 bases). V lost 2 bases and J 4 bases, leaving 8 bases between the germline ends. CDR1 and CDR2 from the germline V gene are SQVTM and ANQGSEA. The CDR3 length is 12 residues. DNA of the CDR3: TGCAGCGTTGAACCAGGGTTCTATGGCTACACCTTC. Its protein is CSVEPGFYGYTF.

The V call is TRBV6-6, the J call TRBJ1-2; TRBD1 aligns across 9 bases. Unmatched junction bases numbered 10, after V lost 6 bases and J lost 8 bases. Germline-derived CDR1 and CDR2 are MNHNY and SVGAGI (reference sequence). CDR3 length: 14 amino acids. The CDR3 loop reads CASRGTGRPWGYTF. CDR3 coding DNA: TGTGCCAGCAGGGGGACAGGGCGACCTTGGGGCTACACCTTC.

The chain employs TRBV9 and TRBJ2-2, with D perhaps matching TRBD2 (5 bases). The germline V gene has CDR1 SGDLS and CDR2 YYNGEE. The ends were cut back, 4 bases at V and 3 bases at J, with 16 bases in the middle. The CDR3 is 16 residues long. CDR3: CASSLKTGADTGELFF. The CDR3 DNA follows: TGTGCCAGCAGCTTAAAGACCGGAGCGGACACCGGGGAGCTGTTTTTT.

This chain connects TRBV4-1 to TRBJ1-4; TRBD1 agrees at 9 bases. From germline, CDR1 is MGHRA and CDR2 YSYEKL. V lost 0 bases to trimming and J lost 7 bases; unmatched junction nucleotides: 3. This CDR3 has 15 amino acids. The CDR3 loop is CASSQEGTGSEKLFF. CDR3 sequence (DNA): TGCGCCAGCAGCCAAGAGGGGACAGGGTCTGAAAAACTGTTTTTT.

This chain links TRBV28 with TRBJ2-7; maybe TRBD1 (5 bases). Germline CDR1 and CDR2: MDHEN and SYDVKM. Between the trimmed V and J ends, which lost 5 bases and 7 bases, there was a span of 21 bases. The CDR3 has 15 residues. CDR3: CASSPLQGALREQYF. The CDR3 DNA is TGTGCCAGCAGTCCCCTCCAAGGGGCCCTTCGGGAGCAGTACTTC.

The chain recombines TRBV6-5 with TRBJ2-2; D is perhaps TRBD1 (6 bases). The CDR3 runs 15 residues. V was pared by 2 bases and J by 4 bases, with 11 bases between. Looked up from germline, CDR1 is MNHEY and CDR2 is SVGAGI. The CDR3 protein is CASSYQGPTTGELFF. The CDR3, as DNA: TGTGCCAGCAGTTACCAGGGGCCCACCACCGGGGAGCTGTTTTTT.

The chain is built from TRBV27 and TRBJ1-1; perhaps TRBD1 as D (5 bases). Germline CDR1 is MNHEY and CDR2 is SMNVEV (reference sequence). With 4 bases removed from V and 3 bases from J, the gap between germline ends came to 12 bases. The CDR3 sequence is 14 residues long. CDR3 DNA sequence: TGTGCCAGCAGTTCCCAGGGTCCGCACACTGAAGCTTTCTTT. Protein: CASSSQGPHTEAFF.

The rearrangement joins TRBV13 to TRBJ2-7, with TRBD1 as a possible D gene (5 bases). V lost 5 bases to trimming and J lost 3 bases, with 8 bases between them. The CDR3 sequence is 12 residues long. Germline V gives CDR1 PRHDT, CDR2 FYEKMQ (reference sequence). The CDR3 nucleotides read TGTGCCAGCAGCAGGGGAAACTACGAGCAGTACTTC. Amino acids: CASSRGNYEQYF.

Only a few counts were recorded for this clone. This chain uses TRBV6-1 with TRBJ2-5, with 7 bases aligning to TRBD2. CDR1 and CDR2 from the germline V gene are MNHNS and SASEGT. This CDR3 comprises 17 residues. V lost 1 base, J lost 0 bases, and 8 bases stayed unmatched. The CDR3 region is CASSEGGGLWYQETQYF. The CDR3 region has the DNA TGTGCCAGCAGTGAAGGGGGAGGGCTTTGGTACCAAGAGACCCAGTACTTC.

The chain links TRBV5-1 to TRBJ2-3; 10 nucleotides agree with TRBD1. The V segment lost 3 bases and the J segment 4 bases; nucleotides outside the gene matches: 5. Germline V gene data show CDR1 as SGHRS and CDR2 as YFSETQ. The CDR3 consists of 15 residues. The CDR3 is CASSWGGQGSDTQYF. CDR3 in DNA: TGCGCCAGCAGCTGGGGGGGACAGGGGTCAGATACGCAGTATTTT.

V is TRBV28 and J is TRBJ1-2, with TRBD1 matching over 9 bases. The CDR3 totals 13 residues. Germline trimming cut 8 bases from V and 8 bases from J; bases unmatched to any gene: 9. Germline lookup yields CDR1 MDHEN and CDR2 SYDVKM. In DNA form, the CDR3 reads TGTGCCAGCGGAGGGACAGGGAGAGGAGGCTACACCTTC. This encodes CASGGTGRGGYTF.

The chain links TRBV12-3 or TRBV12-4 to TRBJ2-7, with no clear D. The CDR3 has 12 amino acids. Trimming removed 1 base from V and 6 bases from J, with 7 bases in between. CDR3 amino acids: CASSLGGVEQYF. Here the CDR3 DNA reads TGTGCCAGCAGTTTAGGCGGTGTCGAGCAGTACTTC.

This rearrangement joins TRBV5-4 to TRBJ2-5; TRBD2 agrees at 8 bases. The CDR3 spans 15 residues. Unmatched junction bases numbered 5, after V lost 2 bases and J lost 2 bases. The germline V gene encodes CDR1 SGHNT and CDR2 YYREEE (reference sequence). CDR3 sequence: CASSLAAGGQETQYF. CDR3 coding DNA: TGTGCCAGCAGCTTAGCGGCGGGGGGACAAGAGACCCAGTACTTC.

The chain has TRBV30 and TRBJ1-2, with TRBD1 matching 7 bases. Trimming removed 4 bases from V and 4 bases from J; junction bases left unmatched: 3. Germline V gives CDR1 GTSNPN, CDR2 SVGIG (reference sequence). The CDR3 length is 12 residues. DNA for the CDR3: TGTGCCTGGAAGCAGGGGGGCTATGGCTACACCTTC. Encoded protein: CAWKQGGYGYTF.

V usage is TRBV6-6 and J usage is TRBJ2-3; TRBD1 matches 7 bases. Germline V CDR1 and CDR2: MNHNY, SVGAGI (reference sequence). V shed 2 bases and J 3 bases; nucleotides not matched to a gene: 8. CDR3 length: 16 residues. The CDR3 is CASSYEAVRGTDTQYF. As DNA, the CDR3 is TGTGCCAGCAGTTACGAAGCGGTCAGGGGGACAGATACGCAGTATTTT.

This chain uses TRBV11-2 with TRBJ2-5; possibly TRBD2 for D (7 bases). Germline V gives CDR1 SGHAT, CDR2 FQNNGV. Trimming took 5 bases from V and 5 from J, leaving 21 bases between them. This CDR3 is 16 amino acids long. In DNA form, the CDR3 reads TGTGCCAGCAGCCCTCTGGTACGGGGGGCTGGTGAGACCCAGTACTTC. Its translation: CASSPLVRGAGETQYF.

This sequence joins TRBV28 and TRBJ2-3, with a tentative D call TRBD2 (6 bases). Trimming removed 2 bases at V and 4 bases at J, with 10 bases between. The CDR3 covers 14 residues. CDR1 is MDHEN, CDR2 SYDVKM, per germline. The chain's CDR3 is CASSLPGGADTQYF. CDR3 coding DNA: TGTGCCAGCAGTTTACCCGGGGGTGCAGATACGCAGTATTTT.

The rearrangement uses TRBV18 and TRBJ1-1; 9 positions agree with TRBD1. This CDR3 has 15 residues. Germline values: CDR1 KGHSH, CDR2 LQKENI. Trimming took 5 bases from V and 5 from J; bases not matched to a gene: 9. For the CDR3, the DNA is TGTGCCAGCTCATCAAGACAGGGGGATAGAACTGAAGCTTTCTTT. Translated, it gives CASSSRQGDRTEAFF.

J is TRBJ1-2 and V is TRBV7-9; 10 nucleotides align to TRBD1. This CDR3 has 17 amino acids. Trimming cost V 5 bases and J 4 bases; bases outside gene matches: 13. Germline CDR1 is SEHNR and CDR2 is FQNEAQ (reference sequence). The CDR3 region has the DNA TGTGCCAGCAGCCCCGGGACAGGGGTCCTAACTCCCTATGGCTACACCTTC. Amino acids: CASSPGTGVLTPYGYTF.

The gene calls are TRBV4-3 and TRBJ2-3; no reliable D call. The CDR3 runs to 15 residues. CDR1 is LGHNA, CDR2 YSLEER, per germline. V shed 4 bases and J shed 3 bases, with 14 bases lying between them. The CDR3 loop reads CASSLGGLITDTQYF. In nucleotides, the CDR3 is TGCGCCAGCAGCCTAGGCGGTCTAATAACAGATACGCAGTATTTT.